This T cell receptor (beta chain) was observed in a study of cytomegalovirus exposure and HLA in healthy donors. Study-wide background: Of around 400 genotyped donors, roughly 76% grouped in the Caucasian-associated ancestry cluster. Whole-study findings and limits: The authors listed 150 to 200 TCR beta chains as cytomegalovirus-associated. Researchers had no immune exposure information except CMV serostatus available.

This clone was found once. Its antigen is undetermined. Use of 60 Vbeta and 13 Jbeta primers characterized the PCR. Assay used: immunoSEQ multiplex PCR; TCRdb lists only in-frame clones, some missing. Here the sample spans under 200,000 clones, roughly 87% being singletons. This CDR3 is built from 16 residues. V was clipped by 0 bases and J by 8 bases, with 17 bases between them. Germline CDR1 reads LNHDA; CDR2 reads SQIVND (reference sequence). This sequence joins TRBV19 and TRBJ2-1; a possible D gene is TRBD2 (6 bases). The sample was PBMCs. This clonotype was sampled from a woman aged 45 to 65 in good health and CMV-seronegative. The CDR3 nucleotides read TGTGCCAGTAGTATAGAGGCGGGGCTAGCGTCCGATGAGCAGTTCTTC. Translating gives CASSIEAGLASDEQFF.